A selection of T cell receptor beta chains follows, all from one sample in a study of blood T cell repertoires in COVID-19. Here immunoSEQ multiplex PCR was the method, and the copy in TCRdb shows in-frame clones only, minus some. The table shows 90,000 to 140,000 clones, with around 81% occurring only once. Sequencing was performed on peripheral blood. The receptors stem from an elderly man with acute or convalescent COVID-19. Each CDR3 is given with its conserved first and last residue. A D gene is named only where the DNA matches it firmly. Clone sizes are given selectively: once, few, many, or a class where the clone is expanded.

J,V,size,D,DNA,CDR3
TRBJ2-4,TRBV2,once,NA,TGTGCCAGCAGTGGGTTACAGGAATTAGCCAAAAACATTCAGTACTTC,CASSGLQELAKNIQYF
TRBJ2-2,TRBV5-1,NA,TRBD2,TGCGCCAGCAGCTTGGCCGAGCGGGGAACCGGGGAGCTGTTTTTT,CASSLAERGTGELFF
TRBJ1-4,TRBV7-9,NA,NA,TGTGCCAGCATAAAGGGAGGGTATGAAAAACTGTTTTTT,CASIKGGYEKLFF
TRBJ2-2,TRBV18,NA,NA,TGTGCCAGCTCAAGCGGACGCAGCACCGGGGAGCTGTTTTTT,CASSSGRSTGELFF
TRBJ1-5,TRBV24-1,NA,NA,TGTGCCACCAGTGAGGGGACACGAAGCAATCAGCCCCAGCATTTT,CATSEGTRSNQPQHF
TRBJ1-1,TRBV7-2,NA,NA,TGTGCCAGCAGAGGCGGCACTGAAGCTTTCTTT,CASRGGTEAFF
TRBJ2-6,TRBV30,NA,TRBD1,TGTGCCTGGGACAGGGCTGGGGCCAACGTCCTGACTTTC,CAWDRAGANVLTF
TRBJ2-5,TRBV15,NA,NA,TGTGCCACCAGCAGAGGAAGGGGTTCGGAGACCCAGTACTTC,CATSRGRGSETQYF
TRBJ2-1,TRBV18,NA,TRBD2,TGTGCCAGCTCACCCACGACTAGCGGGTATTACAATGAGCAGTTCTTC,CASSPTTSGYYNEQFF
TRBJ1-1,TRBV28,once,TRBD1,TGTGCCAGCAAGGCAGGGGGCAACACTGAAGCTTTCTTT,CASKAGGNTEAFF
TRBJ2-1,TRBV4-1,NA,TRBD2,TGCGCCAGCAGCCAAAAGTCAGCTAGGGAGGGATACAATGAGCAGTTCTTC,CASSQKSAREGYNEQFF
TRBJ2-1,TRBV18,few,TRBD2,TGTGCCAGCTCACCACCCGGGCGGGAGGGGAACAATGAGCAGTTCTTC,CASSPPGREGNNEQFF
TRBJ1-1,TRBV2,NA,NA,TGTGCCAGCAGAGACAGGTGGATTGAAGCTTTCTTT,CASRDRWIEAFF
TRBJ2-5,TRBV7-8,few,TRBD1,TGTGCCAGCAGCCATTACCGACAGGGGGCGCGGGAGACCCAGTACTTC,CASSHYRQGARETQYF
TRBJ2-2,TRBV5-1,NA,TRBD2,TGCGCCAGCAGCTTTGACAGCGGGGTCACCGGGGAGCTGTTTTTT,CASSFDSGVTGELFF
TRBJ1-2,TRBV24-1,NA,NA,TGTGCCACCAGTGATTTGGGGCGGGGTGGCTACACCTTC,CATSDLGRGGYTF
TRBJ1-5,TRBV6-2/TRBV6-3,NA,NA,TGTGCCAGCAGCCGGAGGGAGGGCAATCAGCCCCAGCATTTT,CASSRREGNQPQHF
TRBJ2-3,TRBV30,NA,NA,TGTGCCTGGAGTGTTCTCGTCGATACGCAGTATTTT,CAWSVLVDTQYF
TRBJ2-7,TRBV6-1,NA,TRBD1,TGTGCCAGCAGCCTACGGGACAGGGAAAAGAACGAGCAGTACTTC,CASSLRDREKNEQYF
TRBJ1-2,TRBV7-9,NA,TRBD1,TGTGCCAGCAGCTTACTAGGCACGACAGGGGTTTACGGCTACACCTTC,CASSLLGTTGVYGYTF
TRBJ2-7,TRBV2,NA,NA,TGTGCCAGCAGTGGTCGGGAGTGGGAGCAGTACTTC,CASSGREWEQYF
TRBJ1-4,TRBV5-1,NA,NA,TGCGCCAGCAGCTTACAGGGACCTAATGAAAAACTGTTTTTT,CASSLQGPNEKLFF
TRBJ2-1,TRBV24-1,once,NA,TGTGCCACCAGTCCAGGAGGGGAAGGCTACAATGAGCAGTTCTTC,CATSPGGEGYNEQFF